This T cell receptor beta chain was retrieved from a study of T cell clonotyping in hematopoietic cell transplantation. Study summary: Pretransplant recipient samples were taken after cytoreduction.

The CDR3 has 11 amino acids. Per germline, CDR1 SGHRS and CDR2 YFSETQ. V gave up 0 bases and J gave up 5 bases, with 2 bases separating them. As concerns this clone: In the same sample, other DNA sequences code for this CDR3.

Time point meaning: recipient sample about 28 days before transplant, after cytoreduction. Data came from immunoSEQ multiplex PCR; TCRdb stores just in-frame clones and leaves some out. Of approximately 80,000 clones listed, 96% are singletons. The specimen was peripheral blood mononuclear cells, collected before stem cell transplant. The clonotype was recovered from a woman between 45 and 60 years old with acute myeloid leukemia. Some clones in this sample may be carry-over from other donors' samples. This chain joins TRBV5-1 and TRBJ2-5, with no clear D. CDR3 coding DNA: TGCGCCAGCAGCTTGGCCGAGACCCAGTACTTC. It yields the protein CASSLAETQYF.